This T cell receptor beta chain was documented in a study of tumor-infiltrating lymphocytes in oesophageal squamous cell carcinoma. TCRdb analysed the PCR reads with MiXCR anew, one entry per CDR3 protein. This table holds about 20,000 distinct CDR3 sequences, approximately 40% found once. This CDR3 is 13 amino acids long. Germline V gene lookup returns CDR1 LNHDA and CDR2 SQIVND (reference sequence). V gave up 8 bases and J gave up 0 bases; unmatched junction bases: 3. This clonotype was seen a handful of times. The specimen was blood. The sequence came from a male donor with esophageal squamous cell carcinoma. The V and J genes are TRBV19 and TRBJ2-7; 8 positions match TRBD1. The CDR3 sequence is CASGQGISYEQYF. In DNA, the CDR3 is TGTGCCAGTGGACAGGGAATCTCCTACGAGCAGTACTTC.